The text below deals with one T cell receptor beta chain. Its target is not known. This specimen comes from a study of monozygotic twins with inflammatory bowel disease. After re-calling the 5' RACE reads, TCRdb lists one entry per CDR3 protein, DNA absent. In total, the table holds over 150,000 distinct CDR3 sequences. Sampling involved one blood draw (less than 2.8 ml) for every donor. RNA in its total form was extracted from whole blood, and T cells were not sorted. The CDR3 spans 15 residues. The V gene's germline CDR1 is ENHRY and CDR2 SYGVKD. Regarding the study as a whole: Whether twins were concordant or discordant made no difference to repertoire similarity, possibly from limited power.

The sample taken for sequencing was blood. The chain recombines TRBV10-3 with TRBJ1-6; with no DNA, the TCRdb D assignment of TRBD1 cannot be verified. The receptor comes from a human donor with ulcerative colitis or Crohn's disease, or a healthy co-twin of an affected twin (not recorded which). CDR3 sequence reads: CAISENRDRNSPLHF.